This T cell receptor (beta chain) stems from a study of cytomegalovirus exposure and HLA in healthy donors. This CDR3 is built from 15 residues. V was trimmed by 3 bases and J by 4 bases, leaving 15 bases between them. CDR1 and CDR2 from the germline V gene are SGDLS and YYNGEE. PCR involved 60 Vbeta and 13 Jbeta primers. Libraries were prepared by immunoSEQ multiplex PCR; TCRdb keeps only in-frame clonotypes and omits some of them. This table holds under 200,000 clones, roughly 85% found once. The source is a woman in her 30s in good health and CMV-seropositive. Sequencing was performed on PBMCs. The chain is built from TRBV9 and TRBJ2-3; perhaps TRBD1 as D (5 bases). The CDR3 DNA is TGTGCCAGCAGCGGCCAGGGTTTTTCTCCAGATACGCAGTATTTT. Amino acid sequence: CASSGQGFSPDTQYF.